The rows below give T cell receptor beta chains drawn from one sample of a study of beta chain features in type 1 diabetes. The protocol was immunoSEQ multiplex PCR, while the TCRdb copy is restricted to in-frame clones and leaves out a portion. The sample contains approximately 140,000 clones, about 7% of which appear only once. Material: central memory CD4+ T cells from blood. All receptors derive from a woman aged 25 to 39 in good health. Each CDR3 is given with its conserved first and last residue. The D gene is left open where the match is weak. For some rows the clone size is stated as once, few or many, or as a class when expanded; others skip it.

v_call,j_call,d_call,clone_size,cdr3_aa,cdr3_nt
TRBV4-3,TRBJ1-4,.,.,CASSQVGGTNEKLFF,TGCGCCAGCAGCCAAGTCGGGGGTACTAATGAAAAACTGTTTTTT
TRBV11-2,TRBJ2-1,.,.,CASSDGQGSYNEQFF,TGTGCCAGCAGCGACGGGCAGGGCTCCTACAATGAGCAGTTCTTC
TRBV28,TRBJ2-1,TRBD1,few,CASSPTGVKEQFF,TGTGCCAGCAGTCCTACAGGGGTGAAAGAGCAGTTCTTC
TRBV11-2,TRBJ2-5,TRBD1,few,CASSLDWDRKETQYF,TGTGCCAGCAGCTTAGATTGGGACAGAAAAGAGACCCAGTACTTC
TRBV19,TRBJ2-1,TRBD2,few,CASSIARRESSYNEQFF,TGTGCCAGTAGTATTGCACGGCGGGAGAGCTCCTACAATGAGCAGTTCTTC
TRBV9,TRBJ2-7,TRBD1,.,CASSVGLGDRGPHEQYF,TGTGCCAGCAGCGTAGGCTTGGGGGACAGGGGGCCCCACGAGCAGTACTTC
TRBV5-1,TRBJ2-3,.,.,CASSLNGLEADTQYF,TGCGCCAGCAGCTTGAATGGTCTAGAAGCAGATACGCAGTATTTT
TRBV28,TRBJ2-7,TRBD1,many,CASSWDRGRVF,TGTGCCAGCAGCTGGGACAGGGGGCGAGTCTTC
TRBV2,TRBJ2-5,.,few,CASSLYLQETQYF,TGTGCCAGCTCCTTATATTTACAAGAGACCCAGTACTTC
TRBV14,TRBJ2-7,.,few,CASSQGQGGYGEQYF,TGTGCCAGCAGCCAAGGTCAGGGGGGCTATGGCGAGCAGTACTTC
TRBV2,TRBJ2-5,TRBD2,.,CASSPEGGRRGETQYF,TGTGCCAGCAGCCCGGAGGGCGGGAGGAGGGGAGAGACCCAGTACTTC
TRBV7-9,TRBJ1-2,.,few,CASSPQRRDGYTF,TGTGCCAGCAGCCCCCAGAGACGGGATGGCTACACCTTC
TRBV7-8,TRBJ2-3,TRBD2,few,CASSSALAGESVTQYF,TGTGCCAGCAGCTCCGCCCTAGCGGGAGAGTCTGTTACGCAGTATTTT
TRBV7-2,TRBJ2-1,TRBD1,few,CASSRDRDTYNEQFF,TGTGCCAGCAGCCGGGACAGGGACACTTACAATGAGCAGTTCTTC
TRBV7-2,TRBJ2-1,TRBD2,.,CASSLSLAGVGNEQFF,TGTGCCAGCAGCTTATCCTTAGCGGGAGTCGGGAATGAGCAGTTCTTC
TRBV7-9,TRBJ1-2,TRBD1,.,CALDVKRTGVSGYTF,TGTGCCCTGGACGTTAAAAGGACAGGGGTGTCAGGCTACACCTTC
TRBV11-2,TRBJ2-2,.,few,CASRFTTGGAGELFF,TGTGCCAGCAGATTTACTACAGGGGGGGCCGGGGAGCTGTTTTTT
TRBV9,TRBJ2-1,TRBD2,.,CASSVGASGRGGYNEQFF,TGTGCCAGCAGCGTAGGGGCTAGCGGGAGAGGAGGCTACAATGAGCAGTTCTTC
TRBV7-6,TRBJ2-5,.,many,CASSLARAVAETQYF,TGTGCCAGCAGCTTAGCCAGGGCCGTGGCAGAGACCCAGTACTTC
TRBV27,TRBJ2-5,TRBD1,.,CASRWGQGNGETQYF,TGTGCCAGCAGATGGGGACAGGGGAACGGAGAGACCCAGTACTTC
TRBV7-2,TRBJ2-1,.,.,CASSLTFRDTNEQFF,TGTGCCAGCAGCCTAACCTTCCGGGACACAAATGAGCAGTTCTTC
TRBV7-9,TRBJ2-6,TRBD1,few,CASSLTDRGTSGANVLTF,TGTGCCAGCAGCTTAACGGACAGGGGAACCTCTGGGGCCAACGTCCTGACTTTC
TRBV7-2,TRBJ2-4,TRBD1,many,CASSFYGTGKNIQYF,TGTGCCAGCAGCTTCTACGGGACAGGGAAAAACATTCAGTACTTC
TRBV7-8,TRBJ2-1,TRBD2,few,CASSLGSSGAYNEQFF,TGTGCCAGCAGCTTAGGCAGTAGCGGGGCCTACAATGAGCAGTTCTTC
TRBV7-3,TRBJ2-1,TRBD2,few,CASSPGTSENEQFF,TGTGCCAGCAGCCCGGGGACTAGCGAAAATGAGCAGTTCTTC
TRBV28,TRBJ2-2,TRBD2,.,CASTASGNTGELFF,TGTGCCAGCACGGCTAGCGGGAATACCGGGGAGCTGTTTTTT
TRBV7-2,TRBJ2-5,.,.,CASSLGSGSRSETQYF,TGTGCCAGCAGCTTAGGCTCCGGGTCCCGAAGCGAGACCCAGTACTTC
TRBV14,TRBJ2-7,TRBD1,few,CASSQGTGGIDEQYF,TGTGCCAGCAGCCAAGGGACAGGGGGCATCGACGAGCAGTACTTC
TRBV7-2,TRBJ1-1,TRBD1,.,CASSSQGAMNTEAFF,TGTGCCAGCAGCTCTCAGGGGGCTATGAACACTGAAGCTTTCTTT
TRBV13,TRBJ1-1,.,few,CASSGSWTEAFF,TGTGCCAGCAGTGGGAGTTGGACTGAAGCTTTCTTT
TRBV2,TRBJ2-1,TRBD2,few,CASSEYGGGDIYDEQFF,TGTGCCAGCAGTGAATATGGCGGGGGGGATATTTACGATGAGCAGTTCTTC
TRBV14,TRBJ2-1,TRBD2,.,CASSRGLAGKYNEQFF,TGTGCCAGCAGCCGGGGACTAGCGGGAAAATACAATGAGCAGTTCTTC
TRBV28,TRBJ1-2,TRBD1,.,CASSLFLPGGGYGYTF,TGTGCCAGCAGTTTATTTCTTCCAGGGGGAGGTTATGGCTACACCTTC
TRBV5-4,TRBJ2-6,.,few,CASSLDSSGANVLTF,TGTGCCAGCAGCTTGGATAGCTCTGGGGCCAACGTCCTGACTTTC
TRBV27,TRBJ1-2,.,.,CASSRGDLNYGYTF,TGTGCCAGCAGTCGGGGGGATCTCAACTATGGCTACACCTTC
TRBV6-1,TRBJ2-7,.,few,CASNRMGGQYEQYF,TGTGCCAGCAACCGAATGGGGGGGCAGTACGAGCAGTACTTC
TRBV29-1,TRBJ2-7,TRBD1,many,CSVVAGTGTSYEQYF,TGCAGCGTTGTAGCCGGGACAGGGACTTCCTACGAGCAGTACTTC
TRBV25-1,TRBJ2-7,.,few,CASSGGSVGQYF,TGTGCCAGCAGTGGAGGGAGTGTGGGGCAGTACTTC
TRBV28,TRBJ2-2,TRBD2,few,CASSQSGRALTGELFF,TGTGCCAGCAGTCAGAGCGGGAGGGCCCTCACCGGGGAGCTGTTTTTT
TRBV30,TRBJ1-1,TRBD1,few,CAWRSTAGGTEAFF,TGTGCCTGGAGATCAACTGCAGGGGGCACTGAAGCTTTCTTT
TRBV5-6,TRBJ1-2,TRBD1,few,CASSLGQGIGGYTF,TGTGCCAGCAGCTTGGGACAGGGGATAGGAGGCTACACCTTC
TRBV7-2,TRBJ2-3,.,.,CASSPGISTDTQYF,TGTGCCAGCAGCCCAGGAATTAGCACAGATACGCAGTATTTT
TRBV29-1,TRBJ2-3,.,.,CSGLASSTDTQYF,TGCAGCGGGCTAGCGTCTAGCACAGATACGCAGTATTTT
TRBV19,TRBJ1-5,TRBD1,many,CASSPGQGQPQHF,TGTGCCAGTAGTCCGGGACAGGGACAGCCCCAGCATTTT
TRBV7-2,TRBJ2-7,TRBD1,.,CASSWTGIEQYF,TGTGCCAGCAGCTGGACAGGAATTGAGCAGTACTTC
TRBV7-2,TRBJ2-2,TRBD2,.,CASSLWTSGRSGGELFF,TGTGCCAGCAGCCTGTGGACTAGCGGGAGGTCCGGCGGGGAGCTGTTTTTT
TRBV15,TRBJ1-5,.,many,CATSRERGWDQPQHF,TGTGCCACCAGCAGAGAGCGGGGATGGGATCAGCCCCAGCATTTT
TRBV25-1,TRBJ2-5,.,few,CASSEAGGYQETQYF,TGTGCCAGCAGTGAAGCCGGAGGGTACCAAGAGACCCAGTACTTC
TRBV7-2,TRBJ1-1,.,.,CASTTGIMNTEAFF,TGTGCCAGCACCACAGGGATAATGAACACTGAAGCTTTCTTT
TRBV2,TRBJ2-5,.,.,CASSGSRETQYF,TGTGCCAGCAGTGGATCCCGGGAGACCCAGTACTTC
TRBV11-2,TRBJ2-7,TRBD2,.,CASSLVGTSYAYEQYF,TGTGCCAGCAGCTTAGTCGGGACTAGCTATGCCTACGAGCAGTACTTC
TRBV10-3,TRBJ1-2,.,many,CAISPSEGADGYTF,TGTGCCATCAGTCCCTCGGAAGGGGCTGATGGCTACACCTTC
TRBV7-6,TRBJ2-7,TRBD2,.,CASSLGLAATYEQYF,TGTGCCAGCAGTCTTGGACTAGCGGCAACGTACGAGCAGTACTTC
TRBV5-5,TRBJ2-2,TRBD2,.,CASSRLAGTGELFF,TGTGCCAGCAGCCGACTAGCAGGCACCGGGGAGCTGTTTTTT
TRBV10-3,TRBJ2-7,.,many,CAISDRVGGSGEQYF,TGTGCCATCAGCGACAGAGTAGGTGGGAGCGGGGAGCAGTACTTC
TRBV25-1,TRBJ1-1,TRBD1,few,CASSGQGRTEAFF,TGTGCCAGCAGTGGACAGGGGAGGACTGAAGCTTTCTTT
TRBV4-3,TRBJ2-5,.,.,CASSQGQSGGDLETQYF,TGCGCCAGCAGCCAAGGCCAGAGTGGCGGAGATCTAGAGACCCAGTACTTC
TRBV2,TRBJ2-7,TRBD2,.,CASSEGLAGVEQYF,TGTGCCAGCAGTGAAGGACTAGCGGGAGTCGAGCAGTACTTC
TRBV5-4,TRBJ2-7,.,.,CASSLSASSSYEQYF,TGTGCCAGCAGCTTGTCGGCTTCTAGCTCCTACGAGCAGTACTTC
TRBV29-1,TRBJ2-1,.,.,CSVVRSQFDSYNEQFF,TGCAGCGTTGTGAGGTCCCAATTCGACTCCTACAATGAGCAGTTCTTC